This record covers a single T cell receptor beta chain. The antigen remains unidentified. The data were taken from a study of cytomegalovirus exposure and HLA in healthy donors. Findings and caveats of the study: Reports state that TCR beta sequences accurately predicted most subjects' HLA-A and HLA-B alleles. Later analysis identified several of the most significant clusters that appeared linked to common viral pathogens.

Germline CDR1 GTSNPN, CDR2 SVGIG (reference sequence). V shed 0 bases and J shed 7 bases, with 13 bases lying between them. The CDR3 extends over 15 amino acids. The PCR contained 60 Vbeta and 13 Jbeta primers. Libraries were prepared by immunoSEQ multiplex PCR; TCRdb keeps only in-frame clonotypes and omits some of them. The sample holds 200,000 to 250,000 clones. The rearrangement links TRBV30 to TRBJ2-6; D perhaps matches TRBD2 (6 bases). The sequence was collected from a woman aged 25-40 years in good health and CMV-seropositive. Sequencing input: PBMCs. The CDR3, as DNA: TGTGCCTGGAGTGTTGGAGGGATGGAAGCCAACGTCCTGACTTTC. This translates into CAWSVGGMEANVLTF.